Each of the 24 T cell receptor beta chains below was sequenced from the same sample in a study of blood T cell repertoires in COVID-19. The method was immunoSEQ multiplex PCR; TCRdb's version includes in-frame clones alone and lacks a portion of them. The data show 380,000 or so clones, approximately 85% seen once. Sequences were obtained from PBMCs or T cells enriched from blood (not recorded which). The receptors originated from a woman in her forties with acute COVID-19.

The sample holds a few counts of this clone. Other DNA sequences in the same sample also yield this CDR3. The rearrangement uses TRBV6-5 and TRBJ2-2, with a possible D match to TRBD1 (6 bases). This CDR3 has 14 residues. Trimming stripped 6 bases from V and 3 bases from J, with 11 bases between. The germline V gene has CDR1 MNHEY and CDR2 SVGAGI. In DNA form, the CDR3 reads TGTGCCAGCAGCCGAGACAGGTACACCGGGGAGCTGTTTTTT. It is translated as CASSRDRYTGELFF.

The CDR3 DNA is TGTGCCAGCAGCTTTTGGCAGAAAGAGACCCAGTACTTC. Amino acid sequence: CASSFWQKETQYF. The chain has TRBV7-9 and TRBJ2-5; D call uncertain. Germline assignment: CDR1 SEHNR and CDR2 FQNEAQ (reference sequence). This CDR3 comprises 13 residues. V lost 3 bases to trimming and J lost 3 bases, with 8 bases between them.

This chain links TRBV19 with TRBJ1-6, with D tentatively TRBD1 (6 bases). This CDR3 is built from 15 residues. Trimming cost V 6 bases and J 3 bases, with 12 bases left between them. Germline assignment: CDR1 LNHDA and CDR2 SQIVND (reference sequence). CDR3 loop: CASRKGQNYNSPLHF. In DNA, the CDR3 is TGTGCCAGTAGGAAAGGACAGAACTATAATTCACCCCTCCACTTT.

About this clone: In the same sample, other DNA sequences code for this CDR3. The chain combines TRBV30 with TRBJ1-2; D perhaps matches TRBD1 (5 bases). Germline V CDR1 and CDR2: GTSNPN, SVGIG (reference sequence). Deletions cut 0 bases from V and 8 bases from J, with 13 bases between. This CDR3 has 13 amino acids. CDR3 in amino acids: CAWSVRGGDGYTF. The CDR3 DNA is TGTGCCTGGAGTGTAAGGGGAGGGGACGGCTACACCTTC. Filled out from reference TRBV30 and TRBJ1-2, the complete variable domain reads SQTIHQWPATLVQPVGSPLSLECTVEGTSNPNLYWYRQAAGRGLQLLFYSVGIGQISSEVPQNLSASRPQDRQFILSSKKLLLSDSGFYLCAWSVRGGDGYTFGSGTRLTVV.

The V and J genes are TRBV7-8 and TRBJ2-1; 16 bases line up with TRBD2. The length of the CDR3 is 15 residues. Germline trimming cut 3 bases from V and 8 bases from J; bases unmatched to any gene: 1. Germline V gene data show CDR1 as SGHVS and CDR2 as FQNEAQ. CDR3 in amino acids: CASSLGLAGGHEQFF. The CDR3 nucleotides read TGTGCCAGCAGCTTGGGACTAGCGGGGGGGCATGAGCAGTTCTTC.

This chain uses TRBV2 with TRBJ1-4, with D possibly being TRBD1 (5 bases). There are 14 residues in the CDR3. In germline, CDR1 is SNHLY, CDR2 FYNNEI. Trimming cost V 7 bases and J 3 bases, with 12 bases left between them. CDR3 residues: CASIRGNANEKLFF. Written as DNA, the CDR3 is TGTGCCAGCATTCGGGGGAACGCTAATGAAAAACTGTTTTTT.

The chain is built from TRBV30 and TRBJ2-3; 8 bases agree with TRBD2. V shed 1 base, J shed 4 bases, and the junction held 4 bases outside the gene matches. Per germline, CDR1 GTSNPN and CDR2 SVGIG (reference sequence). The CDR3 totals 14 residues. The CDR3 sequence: CAWSAGGPADTQYF. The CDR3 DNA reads TGTGCCTGGAGTGCGGGGGGGCCGGCAGATACGCAGTATTTT.

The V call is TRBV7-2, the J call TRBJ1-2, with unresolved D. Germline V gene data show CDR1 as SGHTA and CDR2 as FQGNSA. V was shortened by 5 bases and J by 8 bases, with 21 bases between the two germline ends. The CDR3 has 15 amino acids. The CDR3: CASSPRRLRAEGYTF. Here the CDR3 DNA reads TGTGCCAGCAGCCCCCGGAGATTAAGAGCGGAAGGCTACACCTTC.

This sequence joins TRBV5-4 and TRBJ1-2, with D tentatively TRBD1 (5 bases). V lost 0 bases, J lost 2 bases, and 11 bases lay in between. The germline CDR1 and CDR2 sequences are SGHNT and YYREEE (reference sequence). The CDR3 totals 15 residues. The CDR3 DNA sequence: TGTGCCAGCAGCTTGGCGGCAGGGCGAAACTATGGCTACACCTTC. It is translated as CASSLAAGRNYGYTF.

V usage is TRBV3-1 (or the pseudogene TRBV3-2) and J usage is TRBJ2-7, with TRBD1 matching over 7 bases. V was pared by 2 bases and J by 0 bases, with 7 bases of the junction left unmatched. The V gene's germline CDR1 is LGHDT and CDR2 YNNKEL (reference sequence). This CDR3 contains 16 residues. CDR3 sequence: CASSQLRQGVSYEQYF. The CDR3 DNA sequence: TGTGCCAGCAGCCAACTGCGACAGGGAGTCTCCTACGAGCAGTACTTC.

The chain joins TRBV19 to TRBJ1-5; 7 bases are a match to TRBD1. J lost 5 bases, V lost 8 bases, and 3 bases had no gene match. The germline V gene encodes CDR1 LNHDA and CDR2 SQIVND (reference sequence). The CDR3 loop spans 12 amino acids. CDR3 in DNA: TGTGCCAGTTCAGACAGGGATCAGCCCCAGCATTTT. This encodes CASSDRDQPQHF.

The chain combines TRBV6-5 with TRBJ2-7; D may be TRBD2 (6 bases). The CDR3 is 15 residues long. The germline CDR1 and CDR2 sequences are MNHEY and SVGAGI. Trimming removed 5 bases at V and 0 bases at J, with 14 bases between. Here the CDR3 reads CASSKERASSYEQYF. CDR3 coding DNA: TGTGCCAGCAGTAAGGAGCGGGCCAGCTCCTACGAGCAGTACTTC.

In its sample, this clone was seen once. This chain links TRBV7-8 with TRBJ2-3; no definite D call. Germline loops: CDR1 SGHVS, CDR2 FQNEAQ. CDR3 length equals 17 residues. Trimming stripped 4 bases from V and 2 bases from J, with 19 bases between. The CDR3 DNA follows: TGTGCCAGCAGCTCCCCCTTTGGGCCGTCTTTCACAGATACGCAGTATTTT. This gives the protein CASSSPFGPSFTDTQYF.

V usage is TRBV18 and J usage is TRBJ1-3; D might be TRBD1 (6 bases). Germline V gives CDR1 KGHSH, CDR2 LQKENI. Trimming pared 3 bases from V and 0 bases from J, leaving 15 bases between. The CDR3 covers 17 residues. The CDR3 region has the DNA TGTGCCAGCTCACCGAGGGACACAAAGAGCTCTGGAAACACCATATATTTT. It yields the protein CASSPRDTKSSGNTIYF.

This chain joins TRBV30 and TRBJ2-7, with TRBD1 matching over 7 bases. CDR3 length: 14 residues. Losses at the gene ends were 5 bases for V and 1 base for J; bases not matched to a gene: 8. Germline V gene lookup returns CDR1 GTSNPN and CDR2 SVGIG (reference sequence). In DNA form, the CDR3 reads TGTGCCTGGGACACCGGGACAGCGTCCTACGAGCAGTACTTC. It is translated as CAWDTGTASYEQYF.

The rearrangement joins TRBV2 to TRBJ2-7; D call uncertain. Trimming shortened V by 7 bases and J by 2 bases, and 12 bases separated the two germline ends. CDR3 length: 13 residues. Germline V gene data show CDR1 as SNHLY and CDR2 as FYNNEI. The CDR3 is CASINSVPYEQYF. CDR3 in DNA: TGTGCCAGCATTAATTCAGTTCCCTACGAGCAGTACTTC.

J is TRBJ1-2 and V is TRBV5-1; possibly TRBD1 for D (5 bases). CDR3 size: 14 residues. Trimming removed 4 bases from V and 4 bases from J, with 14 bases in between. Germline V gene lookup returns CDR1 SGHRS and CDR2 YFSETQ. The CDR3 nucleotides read TGCGCCAGCAGCGGCGGGGGGGAATCCTATGGCTACACCTTC. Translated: CASSGGGESYGYTF.

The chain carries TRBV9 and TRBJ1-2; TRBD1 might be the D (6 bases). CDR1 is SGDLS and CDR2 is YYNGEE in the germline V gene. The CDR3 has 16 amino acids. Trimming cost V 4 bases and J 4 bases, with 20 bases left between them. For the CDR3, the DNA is TGTGCCAGCAGCCCTCCCTCGGGCAGGGGAAGCTATGGCTACACCTTC. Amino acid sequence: CASSPPSGRGSYGYTF.

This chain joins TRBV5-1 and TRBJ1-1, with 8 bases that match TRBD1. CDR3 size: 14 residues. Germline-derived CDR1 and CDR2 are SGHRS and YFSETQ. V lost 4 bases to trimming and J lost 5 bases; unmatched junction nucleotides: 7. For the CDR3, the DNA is TGCGCCAGCAGCGCAGGACAGGGACGGACTGAAGCTTTCTTT. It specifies CASSAGQGRTEAFF.

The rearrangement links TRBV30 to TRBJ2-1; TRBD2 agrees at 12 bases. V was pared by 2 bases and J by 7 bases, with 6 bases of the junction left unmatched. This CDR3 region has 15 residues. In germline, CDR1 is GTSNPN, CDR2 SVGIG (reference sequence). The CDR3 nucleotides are TGTGCCTGGAGTCCGGCTAGCGGGGGGGTAAATGAGCAGTTCTTC. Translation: CAWSPASGGVNEQFF.

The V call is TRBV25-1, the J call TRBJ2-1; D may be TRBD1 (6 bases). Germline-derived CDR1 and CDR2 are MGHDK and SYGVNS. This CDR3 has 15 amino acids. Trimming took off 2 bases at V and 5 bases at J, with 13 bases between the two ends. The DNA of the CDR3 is TGTGCCAGCAGTGAACCCTCGGACAGCGACAATGAGCAGTTCTTC. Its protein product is CASSEPSDSDNEQFF. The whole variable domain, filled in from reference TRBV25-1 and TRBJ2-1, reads EADIYQTPRYLVIGTGKKITLECSQTMGHDKMYWYQQDPGMELHLIHYSYGVNSTEKGDLSSESTVSRIRTEHFPLTLESARPSHTSQYLCASSEPSDSDNEQFFGPGTRLTVL.

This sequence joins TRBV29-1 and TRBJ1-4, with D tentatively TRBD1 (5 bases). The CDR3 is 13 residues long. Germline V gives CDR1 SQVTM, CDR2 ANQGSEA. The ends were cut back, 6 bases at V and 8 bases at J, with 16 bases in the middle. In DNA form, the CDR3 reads TGCAGCGTCTTCGGTGGGGCCGTGGAAAAACTGTTTTTT. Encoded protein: CSVFGGAVEKLFF.

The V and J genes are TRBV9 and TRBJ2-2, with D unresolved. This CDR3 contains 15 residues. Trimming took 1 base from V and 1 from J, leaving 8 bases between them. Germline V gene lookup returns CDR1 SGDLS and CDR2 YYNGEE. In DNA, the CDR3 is TGTGCCAGCAGCGTATCCCCCGTGAACACCGGGGAGCTGTTTTTT. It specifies CASSVSPVNTGELFF.

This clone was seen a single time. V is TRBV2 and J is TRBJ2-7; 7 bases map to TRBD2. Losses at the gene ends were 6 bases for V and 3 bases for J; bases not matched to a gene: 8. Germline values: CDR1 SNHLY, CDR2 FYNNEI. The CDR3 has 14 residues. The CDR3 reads CASSQGREGYEQYF. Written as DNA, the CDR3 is TGTGCCAGCAGCCAGGGAAGGGAGGGCTACGAGCAGTACTTC. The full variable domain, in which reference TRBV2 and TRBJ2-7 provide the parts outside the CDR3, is EPEVTQTPSHQVTQMGQEVILRCVPISNHLYFYWYRQILGQKVEFLVSFYNNEISEKSEIFDDQFSVERPDGSNFTLKIRSTKLEDSAMYFCASSQGREGYEQYFGPGTRLTVT.